This T cell receptor (beta chain) was recorded in a study of blood T cell repertoires in COVID-19 (TCRdb year 2020). With regard to the full study: Collaborator samples came from the United States, Italy and Spain and covered acute and convalescent phases of COVID-19. The sample metadata nearly always contained a de-identified subject ID, COVID-19 status, age in years and sex. Samples were obtained from the ongoing ImmuneRACE study (first 160 participants) and from 1,254 subjects provided by 6 global collaborators. Where available, HLA class I and class II types were obtained from metadata supplied by the sample provider rather than from assay-based typing. The prospective study material was composed of cDNA or gDNA derived from T cells, B-cell-depleted T cells, or PBMCs. The repertoires were released in a freely available public database meant as a resource for research on the immune response to SARS-CoV-2. The dataset comprised deeply sampled blood TCRbeta repertoires from subjects exposed to, actively infected with, or recovered from COVID-19.

Points on this clone: Which antigen it targets is not known. Within one base of it there is no much larger clone, and no base qualities were kept.

General study outcomes and caveats: The quantity of clinical and demographic metadata differed by source and by participant and was supplied without curation.

The immunoSEQ Assay, a bias-controlled multiplex PCR, was used to amplify TCRbeta CDR3 regions from genomic DNA. On the study's bioinformatics: The number of nucleated cells in each sample was estimated by amplification of reference gene primers within the assay. Sequence reads were collapsed and filtered to measure the absolute abundance of every unique TCRbeta CDR3 rearrangement. For each sample, productive Simpson clonality was calculated by taking the square root of Simpson's diversity index across productive rearrangements. TCRdb carries this immuneACCESS record with in-frame sequences only. Its versions omit some clonotypes, under half of them owing to an unresolved V gene in the studies checked, with the rest unexplained. V, J and clone size reflect that table, while D and trimming were determined from the DNA. For this sample the table gives 150,000 to 200,000 clones, of which roughly four fifths were detected only once. Approximately 12% of the sample comes from the top ten.

CDR1 and CDR2 are read off the germline V gene (reference sequence) as LNHDA and SQIVND. The CDR3 goes from the cysteine to the phenylalanine over 14 residues. The entry retains the CDR3 DNA only, 42 bases that are in frame from base 1. Trimmed from V: 4 bases; trimmed from J: 3 bases; junction bases lacking a gene match: 2. Another Seattle source contributed samples from volunteer blood donors who had recovered from COVID-19. Each collaborating institution followed its own protocols to collect whole blood in K2EDTA tubes. For TCRbeta analysis, collaborators shipped samples as frozen whole blood, isolated PBMCs, or DNA extracted from either of those sample types.

The sequence is built from TRBV19 and TRBJ2-3; 9 central nucleotides agree with TRBD2. The sequence was collected from a man between 50 and 59 years old who had recovered from COVID-19. The sequenced sample was peripheral blood. The CDR3 region reads CASSRLAETDTQYF. The DNA sequence is TGTGCCAGTAGTAGACTAGCGGAAACAGATACGCAGTATTTT.